One sample yielded the 27 T cell receptor beta chains listed below, sequenced in a study of blood T cells in healthy people across ages. For the second PCR, which ran for 7 to 11 cycles, a sample-barcoded 5' primer and a J-beta primer mix were used. MiXCR was run by TCRdb on the 5' RACE reads, yielding one entry per CDR3 protein. The top ten clones hold 15% of a sample with 650,000 to 700,000 distinct CDR3 sequences, about 32% of them seen once. Sequencing was performed on blood. The receptor source for this set is a woman of 80 years or more in good health.

Many counts were recorded for this clonotype. The rearrangement joins TRBV4-3 to TRBJ2-5, with D possibly being TRBD1 or TRBD2 (5 bases each). The CDR3 totals 13 residues. The V gene's germline CDR1 is LGHNA and CDR2 YSLEER. Trimming stripped 3 bases from V and 9 bases from J, with 14 bases between. The CDR3 region has the DNA TGCGCCAGCAGCCAGGGGGACCGAGGGGCCCAGTACTTC. Translating it yields CASSQGDRGAQYF.

This clonotype appeared many times. This sequence joins TRBV20-1 and TRBJ2-3; D remains ambiguous. V was shortened by 5 bases and J by 1 base, with 4 bases between the two germline ends. This CDR3 is 11 amino acids long. The V gene's germline CDR1 is DFQATT and CDR2 SNEGSKA (reference sequence). CDR3: CSALGTDTQYF. In DNA, the CDR3 is TGCAGTGCTCTGGGCACAGATACGCAGTATTTT.

A remark on this clonotype: One base away lies a much larger clone, so this may be a sequencing read error. The J gene is TRBJ2-1, the V gene TRBV10-3, with 7 bases that match TRBD1. The J call may not be correct, given that the DNA end is closer to TRBJ2-7. Germline lookup yields CDR1 ENHRY and CDR2 SYGVKD. CDR3 length equals 14 residues. Here the CDR3 reads CASEKGAEGNEQYF. The DNA of the CDR3 is TGTGCCTCCGAGAAGGGGGCAGAGGGCAATGAGCAGTACTTC.

This clonotype was counted a few times. It may be a read error: a sequence one base away is much more abundant. The rearrangement links TRBV12-3 or TRBV12-4 to TRBJ2-7, with 9 bases lining up with TRBD1. The CDR3 has 15 amino acids. CDR3 nucleotides: TGTGTCAGCAGTTTAGACGGACAGGGGTGGTACGAGCAGTACTTC. This sequence encodes CVSSLDGQGWYEQYF.

At least ten counts were recorded for this clonotype. The chain employs TRBV12-3 or TRBV12-4 and TRBJ2-1, with D uncertain. The ends were cut back, 6 bases at V and 2 bases at J, with 14 bases in the middle. The CDR3 loop spans 15 amino acids. Written as DNA, the CDR3 is TGTGCCAGCAGATCGACAAGGCCTACCTACAATGAGCAGTTCTTC. Translation gives CASRSTRPTYNEQFF.

This clonotype was found once. The rearrangement joins TRBV29-1 to TRBJ2-7; maybe TRBD2 (6 bases). The germline V gene has CDR1 SQVTM and CDR2 ANQGSEA. The CDR3 is 14 residues long. V was shortened by 7 bases and J by 2 bases, with 18 bases between the two germline ends. The CDR3 DNA reads as TGCAGCGGAGCAGGTGGGGGGAAGACCTACGAGCAGTACTTC. Translated, it gives CSGAGGGKTYEQYF.

Regarding this clonotype: Possible read error: a much larger clone is one base away. The chain joins TRBV20-1 to TRBJ2-5; no clear D. The CDR3 has 11 amino acids. CDR1 and CDR2 (germline): DFQATT, SNEGSKA (reference sequence). The CDR3 DNA reads TGCAGGGCTAGAGCCGCTATTGAGCAGTACTTC. Its translation is CRARAAIEQYF.

The chain uses TRBV5-1 and TRBJ1-2; D unclear. The V end was cut by 0 bases, the J end by 8 bases, with 11 bases between. This CDR3 is 13 amino acids long. The germline V gene has CDR1 SGHRS and CDR2 YFSETQ. For the CDR3, the DNA is TGCGCCAGCAGCTTGGACCTAGGGAACGGCTACACCTTC. Its protein product is CASSLDLGNGYTF.

V and J are TRBV4-1 and TRBJ1-1; the D is unclear. The V gene lost 4 bases and the J gene lost 2 bases, with 14 bases spanning the gap. CDR1 is MGHRA, CDR2 YSYEKL, per germline. There are 15 residues in the CDR3. The CDR3 DNA reads as TGCGCCAGCAGCCGGACCACAGCTGTAAACACTGAAGCTTTCTTT. It is translated as CASSRTTAVNTEAFF.

The chain employs TRBV30 and TRBJ2-3, with 15 bases fitting TRBD2. V shed 5 bases, J shed 0 bases, and the junction held 18 bases outside the gene matches. The CDR3 is 21 amino acids. Germline V CDR1 and CDR2: GTSNPN, SVGIG (reference sequence). The chain's CDR3 is CAWGKGLRGLAGGSSTDTQYF. The CDR3, as DNA: TGTGCCTGGGGAAAAGGGTTGCGGGGACTAGCGGGGGGATCTAGCACAGATACGCAGTATTTT.

Ten or more counts support this clonotype. The V gene is TRBV5-4, the J gene TRBJ2-6; TRBD1 aligns across 9 bases. This CDR3 contains 16 residues. Germline V gene data show CDR1 as SGHNT and CDR2 as YYREEE (reference sequence). V dropped 1 base and J dropped 2; count of bases not matched to a gene: 1. DNA of the CDR3: TGTGCCAGCAGCTTGTACAGGGGGCCTGGGGCCAACGTCCTGACTTTC. Its translation: CASSLYRGPGANVLTF. The full variable domain, in which reference TRBV5-4 and TRBJ2-6 provide the parts outside the CDR3, is ETGVTQSPTHLIKTRGQQVTLRCSSQSGHNTVSWYQQALGQGPQFIFQYYREEENGRGNFPPRFSGLQFPNYSSELNVNALELDDSALYLCASSLYRGPGANVLTFGAGSRLTVL.

Ten or more counts support this clonotype. This chain uses TRBV29-1 with TRBJ2-1; D not resolved. V lost 6 bases, J lost 3 bases, and 9 bases lay in between. The germline V gene encodes CDR1 SQVTM and CDR2 ANQGSEA. CDR3 size: 12 residues. Here the CDR3 reads CSVRPDYNEQFF. The CDR3 DNA is TGCAGCGTAAGACCAGACTACAATGAGCAGTTCTTC.

This clonotype was seen a handful of times. A read error may be the cause here, since a much bigger clone is one base away. This chain joins TRBV20-1 and TRBJ2-7; D gene uncertain. With 6 bases removed from V and 7 bases from J, the gap between germline ends came to 13 bases. The germline gives CDR1 DFQATT, CDR2 SNEGSKA (reference sequence). The CDR3 has 11 amino acids. The CDR3 DNA is TGCAGTGCCCTTGGCTACAATGAGCAGTACTTC. Amino acids: CSALGYNEQYF.

This clonotype was seen ten or more times. This chain links TRBV20-1 with TRBJ2-1; 10 bases are a match to TRBD1. Trimming removed 3 bases from V and 4 bases from J; junction bases left unmatched: 3. Looked up from germline, CDR1 is DFQATT and CDR2 is SNEGSKA (reference sequence). This CDR3 spans 14 amino acids. CDR3 sequence reads: CSASGQGGYNEQFF. As DNA, the CDR3 is TGCAGTGCTAGTGGACAGGGGGGTTACAATGAGCAGTTCTTC.

This chain links TRBV30 with TRBJ2-7; D is possibly TRBD1 or TRBD2 (5 bases each). The germline V and J ends were trimmed by 1 base and 10 bases, with 17 bases remaining between them. Per the germline V gene, CDR1 is GTSNPN and CDR2 is SVGIG (reference sequence). The CDR3 length is 13 residues. CDR3 loop: CAWSGRTLGEQYF. CDR3 coding DNA: TGTGCCTGGAGTGGGCGGACTTTGGGGGAACAGTACTTC.

This clonotype was found many times. This chain uses TRBV9 with TRBJ1-1; D remains unclear. The CDR3 covers 13 residues. Germline V gene lookup returns CDR1 SGDLS and CDR2 YYNGEE. The V end was cut by 4 bases, the J end by 10 bases, with 17 bases between. This CDR3 is CASSPQTGMGAFF. Here the CDR3 DNA reads TGTGCCAGCAGCCCCCAGACCGGGATGGGAGCTTTCTTT.

This clonotype showed up many times. The rearrangement uses TRBV10-2 and TRBJ2-7; a possible D gene is TRBD1 (5 bases). The CDR3 consists of 14 residues. CDR1 is WSHSY, CDR2 SAAADI, per germline. The germline V and J ends were trimmed by 7 bases and 2 bases, with 15 bases remaining between them. The DNA for the CDR3 is TGCGCCAGCAAAGTCACAGGTAACACCTACGAGCAGTACTTC. As protein: CASKVTGNTYEQYF.

There are a few counts of this clonotype. A read error is possible here, since a much larger clone lies one base away. The chain is built from TRBV7-2 and TRBJ2-1; TRBD2 aligns across 7 bases. Looked up from germline, CDR1 is SGHTA and CDR2 is FQGNSA. Trimming removed 4 bases from V and 13 bases from J; junction bases left unmatched: 10. There are 13 residues in the CDR3. The CDR3, as DNA: TGTGCCAGCAGCTCGCCGACTAGCCCACGACAGTTCTTC. Its protein product is CASSSPTSPRQFF. Combining the CDR3 with reference TRBV7-2 and TRBJ2-1 gives the whole variable domain GAGVSQSPSNKVTEKGKDVELRCDPISGHTALYWYRQSLGQGLEFLIYFQGNSAPDKSGLPSDRFSAERTGGSVSTLTIQRTQQEDSAVYLCASSSPTSPRQFFGPGTRLTVL.

This clonotype has a count of ten or more. V and J are TRBV4-2 and TRBJ2-3, with 10 bases matching TRBD2. Germline-derived CDR1 and CDR2 are LGHNA and YNFKEQ. J gave up 6 bases and V 1 base, and 7 bases lay outside the gene matches. There are 16 residues in the CDR3. The CDR3 spells CASSQAPSGGEDTQYF. The CDR3 bases are TGTGCCAGCAGCCAAGCCCCTAGCGGGGGAGAGGATACGCAGTATTTT.

This clonotype was seen many times. The chain recombines TRBV12-3 or TRBV12-4 with TRBJ2-7, with 7 bases aligning to TRBD1. This CDR3 has 14 residues. V gave up 4 bases and J gave up 3 bases; unmatched junction bases: 6. The CDR3 reads CASSSRTGLYEQYF. The CDR3 bases are TGTGCCAGCAGTTCTCGGACAGGACTCTACGAGCAGTACTTC.

This clonotype was observed many times. The V call is TRBV20-1, the J call TRBJ1-1; the D gene is possibly TRBD1 (5 bases). This CDR3 has 14 amino acids. Germline-derived CDR1 and CDR2 are DFQATT and SNEGSKA (reference sequence). The V gene lost 0 bases and the J gene lost 4 bases, with 12 bases spanning the gap. As DNA, the CDR3 is TGCAGTGCTAGAGACCTGGGGGGAGCCACTGAAGCTTTCTTT. This sequence encodes CSARDLGGATEAFF.

This clonotype was seen repeatedly, ten times or more. The chain is built from TRBV15 and TRBJ2-1; the D gene could be TRBD1 or TRBD2 (5 bases each). The germline V and J ends were trimmed by 1 base and 6 bases, with 7 bases remaining between them. The length of the CDR3 is 13 residues. Germline V gene lookup returns CDR1 LNHNV and CDR2 YYDKDF (reference sequence). CDR3 nucleotide sequence: TGTGCCACCAGCAGAGGGGGGTTCAATGAGCAGTTCTTC. Encoded protein: CATSRGGFNEQFF.

The chain links TRBV4-1 to TRBJ2-7, with D maybe TRBD2 (6 bases). The CDR3 has 16 amino acids. V gave up 0 bases and J gave up 1 base, with 13 bases separating them. Germline V lookup: CDR1 MGHRA, CDR2 YSYEKL. The CDR3 DNA is TGCGCCAGCAGCCAAGATCCAGCGGGCCGTTCCTACGAGCAGTACTTC. As protein: CASSQDPAGRSYEQYF.

This clonotype came up many times. The chain combines TRBV3-1 with TRBJ2-3, with D possibly matching TRBD2 (6 bases). Germline lookup yields CDR1 LGHDT and CDR2 YNNKEL (reference sequence). CDR3 length: 13 amino acids. Trimming shortened V by 0 bases and J by 10 bases, and 11 bases separated the two germline ends. Written as DNA, the CDR3 is TGTGCCAGCAGCCAAGAGCCCGGAGGGGCGCAGTATTTT. It is translated as CASSQEPGGAQYF.

V gene TRBV5-6 combines with J gene TRBJ2-7; 16 nucleotides align to TRBD2. The CDR3 spans 19 residues. Trimming at V came to 3 bases and at J to 2 bases, leaving 11 bases not matched to a gene. Germline V gene lookup returns CDR1 SGHDT and CDR2 YYEEEE. CDR3 in amino acids: CASSSRQGLAGGTPYEQYF. The CDR3 nucleotides are TGTGCCAGCAGCTCCCGTCAGGGACTAGCGGGGGGGACCCCCTACGAGCAGTACTTC.

The rearrangement uses TRBV5-1 and TRBJ2-5, with 7 bases aligning to TRBD1. The DNA matches TRBJ2-7 better at its end, which makes the J call doubtful. CDR3 size: 14 residues. Germline values: CDR1 SGHRS, CDR2 YFSETQ. Here the CDR3 reads CASSFDRVGHEQYF. CDR3 DNA sequence: TGCGCCAGCAGCTTCGACAGGGTTGGTCACGAGCAGTACTTC.

This clonotype appeared a few times. This could be a read error, since a much larger clone is one nucleotide away. The genes are TRBV29-1 and TRBJ1-4; D gene unclear. V was shortened by 8 bases and J by 7 bases, with 14 bases between the two germline ends. Per germline, CDR1 SQVTM and CDR2 ANQGSEA. This CDR3 comprises 12 residues. In DNA, the CDR3 is TGCAGCTTGAGCCACAGTTGTGAAAAACTGTTTTTT. Translation gives CSLSHSCEKLFF.